This entry lists 21 T cell receptor beta chains sequenced from one sample in a study of T cell repertoires in cytomegalovirus infection (dated by TCRdb to about 2019). The instrument given in TCRdb is Illumina HiSeq 1500. TCRdb took the public reads, trimmed them with fastp at Q25, ran MiXCR for clone calling and kept in-frame beta chains. Every entry covers one CDR3 protein and lists the most common genes and DNA from its rows. In all, the sample holds 570,000 or so distinct CDR3 sequences, and 35% to 50% of those were seen once. The ten largest clones represent around 48% of the sample. Explained via the paper, the treatment or condition label denotes: in vitro stimulation with specific CMV peptide epitopes to enrich CMV-specific T cells. For these receptors, no antigen is known. The sample in question was cultured PBMCs, obtained from culture after CMV antigen stimulation. The source of these receptors is a human donor in good health (CMV status not recorded). Some clones in this sample may be carry-over from other donors' samples.

This clonotype was seen a few times. The chain uses TRBV12-5 and TRBJ2-2; D may be TRBD2 (5 bases). The CDR3 consists of 14 residues. Trimming removed 4 bases from V and 7 bases from J, with 13 bases in between. Germline V gene lookup returns CDR1 LGHNT and CDR2 FRNRAP. CDR3 DNA sequence: TGTGCTAGTGGTTACGGACTGGTAGGCGGGGAGCTGTTTTTT. Translated: CASGYGLVGGELFF.

The rearrangement joins TRBV18 to TRBJ2-7; D possibly corresponds to TRBD2 (5 bases). This CDR3 comprises 13 residues. Per the germline V gene, CDR1 is KGHSH and CDR2 is LQKENI. V lost 3 bases, J lost 7 bases, and 13 bases lay in between. Here the CDR3 reads CASSPRYGEEQYF. The CDR3 DNA sequence: TGTGCCAGCTCACCGCGGTATGGGGAGGAGCAGTACTTC.

V is TRBV7-9 and J is TRBJ2-3; TRBD1 is a possible D gene (6 bases). Per the germline V gene, CDR1 is SEHNR and CDR2 is FQNEAQ (reference sequence). The CDR3 has 15 residues. V shed 7 bases and J shed 3 bases, with 17 bases lying between them. In DNA, the CDR3 is TGTGCCAGCAACCAATACAGGGCCGCGACAGATACGCAGTATTTT. Translating gives CASNQYRAATDTQYF. The variable domain in full, with the rest retrieved from reference TRBV7-9 and TRBJ2-3, is DTGVSQNPRHKITKRGQNVTFRCDPISEHNRLYWYRQTLGQGPEFLTYFQNEAQLEKSRLLSDRFSAERPKGSFSTLEIQRTEQGDSAMYLCASNQYRAATDTQYFGPGTRLTVL.

The V call is TRBV2, the J call TRBJ1-6; D remains ambiguous. Per the germline V gene, CDR1 is SNHLY and CDR2 is FYNNEI. V lost 6 bases to trimming and J lost 6 bases, with 15 bases between them. This CDR3 contains 15 residues. As DNA, the CDR3 is TGTGCCAGCAGCGGTAGGCAGCGGACTAATTCACCCCTCCACTTT. Translation: CASSGRQRTNSPLHF.

This rearrangement joins TRBV3-1 to TRBJ2-3; D unclear. The CDR3 covers 15 residues. Germline loops: CDR1 LGHDT, CDR2 YNNKEL (reference sequence). V gave up 0 bases and J gave up 0 bases, with 7 bases separating them. CDR3 amino acids: CASSQDPRSTDTQYF. CDR3 bases: TGTGCCAGCAGCCAAGATCCACGGAGCACAGATACGCAGTATTTT.

The gene calls are TRBV7-3 and TRBJ2-1; the D gene is possibly TRBD1 (6 bases). V lost 4 bases to trimming and J lost 9 bases, with 10 bases between them. The CDR3 loop spans 12 amino acids. The germline V gene encodes CDR1 SGHTA and CDR2 FQGTGA. In DNA form, the CDR3 reads TGTGCCAGCAGCTACGGACAGCCTGAGCAGTTCTTC. This translates into CASSYGQPEQFF. Combining the CDR3 with reference TRBV7-3 and TRBJ2-1 gives the whole variable domain GAGVSQTPSNKVTEKGKYVELRCDPISGHTALYWYRQSLGQGPEFLIYFQGTGAADDSGLPNDRFFAVRPEGSVSTLKIQRTERGDSAVYLCASSYGQPEQFFGPGTRLTVL.

The chain links TRBV7-6 to TRBJ2-1; D not resolved. The CDR3 consists of 16 residues. Trimming removed 0 bases from V and 4 bases from J, with 13 bases in between. Germline CDR1 is SGHVS and CDR2 is FNYEAQ. This CDR3 reads CASSLAPPREYNEQFF. Written as DNA, the CDR3 is TGTGCCAGCAGCTTAGCACCTCCAAGGGAATACAATGAGCAGTTCTTC.

This clonotype has only a few counts. The chain recombines TRBV12-5 with TRBJ2-1, with a possible D match to TRBD2 (6 bases). Trimming removed 0 bases at V and 5 bases at J, with 14 bases between. This CDR3 has 16 residues. Per germline, CDR1 LGHNT and CDR2 FRNRAP. CDR3 sequence reads: CASGLVLGSPNNEQFF. DNA for the CDR3: TGTGCTAGTGGTTTGGTGCTCGGGAGTCCCAACAATGAGCAGTTCTTC.

This clonotype was seen a single time. The chain uses TRBV27 and TRBJ2-7; 7 nucleotides agree with TRBD1. The germline V gene has CDR1 MNHEY and CDR2 SMNVEV (reference sequence). V gave up 4 bases and J gave up 0 bases; unmatched junction bases: 18. The CDR3 runs 19 residues. CDR3 sequence: CASSSRQGSPRGLSYEQYF. Written as DNA, the CDR3 is TGTGCCAGCAGTTCCCGACAGGGTAGTCCTCGCGGGCTCTCCTACGAGCAGTACTTC.

This clonotype was counted between two and nine times. The chain combines TRBV12-3 or TRBV12-4 with TRBJ2-3; D is uncertain. V lost 3 bases and J 1 base, leaving 17 bases between the germline ends. The CDR3 runs 17 residues. CDR3 residues: CASSFDPSLSGTDTQYF. CDR3 coding DNA: TGTGCCAGCAGTTTTGACCCTTCGCTAAGCGGCACAGATACGCAGTATTTT.

The rearrangement links TRBV7-7 to TRBJ1-2; 9 bases are shared with TRBD1. The germline gives CDR1 SSHAT, CDR2 FNYEAQ (reference sequence). This CDR3 comprises 13 residues. CDR3 nucleotide sequence: TGTCGCCCCCCCGCACAGGGGGCCCATGGCTACACCTTC. Its translation is CRPPAQGAHGYTF.

The sample holds a few counts of this clonotype. The chain has TRBV19 and TRBJ1-5; no definite D call. CDR3 length: 18 amino acids. Trimming stripped 3 bases from V and 0 bases from J, with 18 bases between. Germline lookup yields CDR1 LNHDA and CDR2 SQIVND (reference sequence). The CDR3 DNA is TGTGCCAGTAGTATTGCCCCCCTTTCTCATGTTAGCAATCAGCCCCAGCATTTT. Translation gives CASSIAPLSHVSNQPQHF.

The V call is TRBV27, the J call TRBJ1-1; 9 bases align to TRBD1. The CDR3 has 15 amino acids. Unmatched junction bases numbered 5, after V lost 6 bases and J lost 0 bases. CDR1 MNHEY and CDR2 SMNVEV come from the germline V gene (reference sequence). CDR3 sequence (DNA): TGTGCCAGCAGGTTGACAGGGGGTTTGAACACTGAAGCTTTCTTT. This codes for CASRLTGGLNTEAFF.

In its sample, this clonotype was seen a few times. J is TRBJ2-1 and V is TRBV7-8; no definite D call. The V gene lost 5 bases and the J gene lost 10 bases, with 12 bases spanning the gap. This CDR3 spans 12 amino acids. The V gene's germline CDR1 is SGHVS and CDR2 FQNEAQ. This CDR3 reads CASSPRLGEQFF. The CDR3 DNA is TGTGCCAGCAGCCCTAGACTTGGCGAGCAGTTCTTC.

The rearrangement links TRBV20-1 to TRBJ2-1; D is perhaps TRBD2 (6 bases). Trimming cost V 4 bases and J 4 bases, with 14 bases left between them. In germline, CDR1 is DFQATT, CDR2 SNEGSKA (reference sequence). The CDR3 has 14 amino acids. The CDR3 reads CSANGAGIYNEQFF. CDR3 nucleotide sequence: TGCAGTGCTAATGGGGCGGGGATATACAATGAGCAGTTCTTC.

In this sample, this clonotype turned up once. V is TRBV10-3 and J is TRBJ1-5, with TRBD1 identical over 10 bases. This CDR3 comprises 14 residues. The ends lost 4 bases at V and 7 bases at J; junction bases unmatched: 4. The germline V gene encodes CDR1 ENHRY and CDR2 SYGVKD. The CDR3 spells CAISGTGGQQPQHF. In DNA form, the CDR3 reads TGTGCCATCAGTGGGACAGGGGGACAACAGCCCCAGCATTTT.

The chain joins TRBV4-3 to TRBJ2-1; the match to TRBD1 covers 9 bases. V gave up 4 bases and J gave up 5 bases; unmatched junction bases: 6. There are 15 residues in the CDR3. The germline V gene has CDR1 LGHNA and CDR2 YSLEER. CDR3 in DNA: TGCGCCAGCAGCCCTGGACAGGGGTGGAACAATGAGCAGTTCTTC. Protein product: CASSPGQGWNNEQFF.

The genes are TRBV12-3 or TRBV12-4 and TRBJ1-3; D perhaps matches TRBD1 (6 bases). Trimming stripped 1 base from V and 3 bases from J, with 13 bases between. The CDR3 is 16 residues long. CDR3: CASSLGPGAFGNTIYF. CDR3 in DNA: TGTGCCAGCAGTTTAGGCCCGGGGGCGTTTGGAAACACCATATATTTT.

The chain links TRBV20-1 to TRBJ2-1, with TRBD2 matching 9 bases. Germline CDR1 and CDR2: DFQATT and SNEGSKA (reference sequence). After removal of 1 base from V and 8 bases from J, the junction contained 9 bases not matched to a gene. The CDR3 runs to 15 residues. The chain's CDR3 is CSARGLAGRFHEQFF. The CDR3 DNA is TGCAGTGCTAGAGGCCTAGCGGGACGGTTCCATGAGCAGTTCTTC.

The CDR3 is CASSQGRQLAGSQETQYF. CDR3 nucleotide sequence: TGCGCCAGCAGCCAAGGGCGACAACTAGCGGGATCCCAAGAGACCCAGTACTTC. The J gene is TRBJ2-5, the V gene TRBV4-1, with TRBD2 identical over 10 bases. The CDR3 is 18 residues long. Germline V gives CDR1 MGHRA, CDR2 YSYEKL. V shed 1 base and J 1 base; nucleotides not matched to a gene: 9.

The chain carries TRBV6-1 and TRBJ2-3, with a tentative D call TRBD1 (8 bases). CDR1 and CDR2 (germline): MNHNS, SASEGT. Deletions cut 5 bases from V and 2 bases from J, with 17 bases between. The CDR3 length is 16 residues. CDR3 DNA: TGTGCCAGCAGTTACGAGGACAGGGACTACACAGATACGCAGTATTTT. Amino acids: CASSYEDRDYTDTQYF.